These 4 T cell receptor beta chains were all obtained from the same sample, sequenced in a study of T cell responses to AZD1222 COVID-19 vaccine. Only in-frame clones appear in the TCRdb table, and some are missing; sequencing was by immunoSEQ multiplex PCR. The table records 70,000 to 95,000 clones, 80% to 95% of them present only once. The sequenced sample was peripheral blood, obtained 28 days after the second AZD1222 dose. The receptors originated from an adult who received the AZD1222 COVID-19 vaccine.

This clone was seen a handful of times. V and J are TRBV11-2 and TRBJ2-7; 11 nucleotides match TRBD2. Germline V gene sequence: CDR1 SGHAT, CDR2 FQNNGV. With V trimmed by 0 bases and J by 6 bases, 7 bases remained unmatched. The CDR3 contains 16 residues. For the CDR3, the DNA is TGTGCCAGCAGCTTAGACCCTCTAGCGGGAGGTGGCGAGCAGTACTTC. Residues: CASSLDPLAGGGEQYF.

V is TRBV7-9 and J is TRBJ2-7; TRBD2 agrees at 12 bases. This CDR3 contains 15 residues. The V gene end was trimmed by 3 bases and the J gene end by 6 bases; junction bases not matched to a gene: 6. The V gene's germline CDR1 is SEHNR and CDR2 FQNEAQ (reference sequence). Here the CDR3 DNA reads TGTGCCAGCAGCTTTATGACTAGCGGGAGCATCGAGCAGTACTTC. Translation: CASSFMTSGSIEQYF.

The gene calls are TRBV3-1 (or the pseudogene TRBV3-2) and TRBJ1-3; no reliable D call. Germline loops: CDR1 LGHDT, CDR2 YNNKEL (reference sequence). V was trimmed by 5 bases and J by 0 bases, leaving 8 bases between them. The CDR3 is 14 amino acids. This CDR3 is CASSEPSSGNTIYF. CDR3 sequence (DNA): TGTGCCAGCAGCGAACCCAGCTCTGGAAACACCATATATTTT.

This rearrangement joins TRBV27 to TRBJ2-7, with a tentative D call TRBD1 (6 bases). The CDR3 has 14 residues. The V and J ends lost 3 bases and 7 bases respectively, with 16 bases between them. The germline V gene has CDR1 MNHEY and CDR2 SMNVEV (reference sequence). The CDR3 reads CASSFVGAGQEQYF. For the CDR3, the DNA is TGTGCCAGCAGTTTTGTGGGGGCCGGGCAGGAGCAGTACTTC.